The clone carrying this TCR beta chain was counted ten times or more. The antigen is not known. The CDR3 runs 13 residues. Trimming took off 3 bases at V and 7 bases at J, with 13 bases between the two ends. Germline CDR1 and CDR2: ENHRY and SYGVKD. This specimen belongs to a study of T cells after yellow fever vaccination. General study points: Reappearance after the booster was seen for most primary-vaccination clones, at 95% to 96% CD4 and 88% CD8.

UMIs were added to TCR cDNA along with a universal primer site when it was made by 5'RACE template switching. TCRdb processed the 5' RACE reads anew with MiXCR; each CDR3 protein has one entry. Of 300,000 or so distinct CDR3 sequences listed, around 8.6% are singletons. The chain has TRBV10-3 and TRBJ2-7; D is unresolved. The clonotype originates from a man between 18 and 29 years old who received the YFV17D yellow fever vaccine. The sample in question was CD4+ T cells sorted from PBMCs, obtained 5 days after the yellow fever booster vaccination. The CDR3 is CAISEWAFREQYF. CDR3 in DNA: TGTGCCATCAGTGAATGGGCCTTTAGGGAGCAGTACTTC.